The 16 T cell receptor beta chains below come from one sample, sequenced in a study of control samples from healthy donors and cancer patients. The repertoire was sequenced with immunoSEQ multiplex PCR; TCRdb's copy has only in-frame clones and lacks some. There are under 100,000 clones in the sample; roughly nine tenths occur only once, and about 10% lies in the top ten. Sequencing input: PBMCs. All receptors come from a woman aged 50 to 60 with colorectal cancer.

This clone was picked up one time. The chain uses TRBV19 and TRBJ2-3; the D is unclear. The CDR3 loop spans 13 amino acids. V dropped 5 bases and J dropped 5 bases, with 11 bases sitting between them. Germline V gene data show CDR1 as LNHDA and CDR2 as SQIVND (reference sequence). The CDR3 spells CASSPVSGDTQYF. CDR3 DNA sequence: TGTGCCAGTAGTCCCGTATCCGGAGATACGCAGTATTTT.

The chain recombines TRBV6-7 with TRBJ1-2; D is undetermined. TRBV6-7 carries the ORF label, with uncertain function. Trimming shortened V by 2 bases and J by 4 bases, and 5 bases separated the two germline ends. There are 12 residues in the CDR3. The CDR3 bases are TGTGCCAGCAGTTACGCGGGCTATGGCTACACCTTC. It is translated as CASSYAGYGYTF.

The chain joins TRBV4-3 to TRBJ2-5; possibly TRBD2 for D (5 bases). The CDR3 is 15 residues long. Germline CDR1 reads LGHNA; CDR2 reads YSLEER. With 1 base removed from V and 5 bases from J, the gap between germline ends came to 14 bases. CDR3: CASSQGGQPGETQYF. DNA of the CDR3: TGCGCCAGCAGCCAAGGAGGGCAGCCCGGGGAGACCCAGTACTTC.

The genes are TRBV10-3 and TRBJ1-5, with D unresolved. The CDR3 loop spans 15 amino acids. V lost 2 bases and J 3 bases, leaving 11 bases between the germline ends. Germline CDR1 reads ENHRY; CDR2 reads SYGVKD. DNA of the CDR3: TGTGCCATCAGTGAGGGCAGGACCAACAATCAGCCCCAGCATTTT. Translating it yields CAISEGRTNNQPQHF.

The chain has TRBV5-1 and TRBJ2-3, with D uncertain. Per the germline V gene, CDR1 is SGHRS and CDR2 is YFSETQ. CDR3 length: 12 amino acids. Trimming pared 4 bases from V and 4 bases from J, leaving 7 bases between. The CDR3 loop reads CASSVDPDTQYF. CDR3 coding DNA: TGCGCCAGCAGCGTCGACCCAGATACGCAGTATTTT.

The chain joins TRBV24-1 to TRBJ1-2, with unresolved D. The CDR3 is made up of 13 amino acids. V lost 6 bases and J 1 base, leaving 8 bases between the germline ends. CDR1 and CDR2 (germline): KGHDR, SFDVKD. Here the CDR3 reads CATSRGNNYGYTF. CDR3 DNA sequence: TGTGCCACCAGTCGCGGAAATAACTATGGCTACACCTTC.

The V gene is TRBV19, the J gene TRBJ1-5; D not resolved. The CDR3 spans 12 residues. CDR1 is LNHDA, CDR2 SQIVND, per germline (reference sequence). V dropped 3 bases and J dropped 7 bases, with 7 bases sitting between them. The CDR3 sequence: CASSMLGQPQHF. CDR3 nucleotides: TGTGCCAGTAGTATGTTGGGGCAGCCCCAGCATTTT.

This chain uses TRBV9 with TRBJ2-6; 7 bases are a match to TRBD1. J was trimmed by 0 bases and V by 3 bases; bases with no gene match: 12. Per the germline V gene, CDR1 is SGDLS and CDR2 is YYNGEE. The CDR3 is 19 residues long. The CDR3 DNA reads TGTGCCAGCAGCGACTCTACGACGGACAGGAGCTCTGGGGCCAACGTCCTGACTTTC. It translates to CASSDSTTDRSSGANVLTF. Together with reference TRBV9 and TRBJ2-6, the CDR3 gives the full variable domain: DSGVTQTPKHLITATGQRVTLRCSPRSGDLSVYWYQQSLDQGLQFLIQYYNGEERAKGNILERFSAQQFPDLHSELNLSSLELGDSALYFCASSDSTTDRSSGANVLTFGAGSRLTVL.

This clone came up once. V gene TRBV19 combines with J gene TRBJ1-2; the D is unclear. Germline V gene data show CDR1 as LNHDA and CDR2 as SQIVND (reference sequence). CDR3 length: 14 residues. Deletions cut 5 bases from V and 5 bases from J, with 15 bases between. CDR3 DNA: TGTGCCAGTAGTCCCGGGCAGGATACTTATGGCTACACCTTC. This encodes CASSPGQDTYGYTF.

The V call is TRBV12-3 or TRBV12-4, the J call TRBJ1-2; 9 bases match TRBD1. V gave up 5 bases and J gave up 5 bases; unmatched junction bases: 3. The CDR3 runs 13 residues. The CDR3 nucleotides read TGTGCCAGCAGTGCGACAGGGGGATATGGCTACACCTTC. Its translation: CASSATGGYGYTF.

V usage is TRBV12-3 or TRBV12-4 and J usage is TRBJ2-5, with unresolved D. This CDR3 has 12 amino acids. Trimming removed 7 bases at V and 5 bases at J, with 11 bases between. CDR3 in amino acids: CASTTSGETQYF. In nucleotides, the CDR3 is TGTGCCAGCACCACCTCTGGGGAGACCCAGTACTTC.

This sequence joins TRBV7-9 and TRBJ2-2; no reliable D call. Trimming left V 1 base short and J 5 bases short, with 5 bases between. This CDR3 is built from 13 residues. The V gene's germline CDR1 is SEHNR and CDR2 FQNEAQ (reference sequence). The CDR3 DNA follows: TGTGCCAGCAGCTTAGACCAGACCGGGGAGCTGTTTTTT. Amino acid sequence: CASSLDQTGELFF.

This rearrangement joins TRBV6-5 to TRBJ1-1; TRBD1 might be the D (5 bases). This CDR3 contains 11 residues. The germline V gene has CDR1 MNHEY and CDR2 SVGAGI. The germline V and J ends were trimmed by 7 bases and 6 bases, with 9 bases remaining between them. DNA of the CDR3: TGTGCCAGCATTAGGGGACCTGAAGCTTTCTTT. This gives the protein CASIRGPEAFF.

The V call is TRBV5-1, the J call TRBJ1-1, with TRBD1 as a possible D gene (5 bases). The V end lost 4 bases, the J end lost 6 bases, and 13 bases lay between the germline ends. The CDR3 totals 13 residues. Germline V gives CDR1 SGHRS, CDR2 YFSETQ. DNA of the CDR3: TGCGCCAGCAGCGAGGGACTTAGGGCTGAAGCTTTCTTT. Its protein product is CASSEGLRAEAFF.

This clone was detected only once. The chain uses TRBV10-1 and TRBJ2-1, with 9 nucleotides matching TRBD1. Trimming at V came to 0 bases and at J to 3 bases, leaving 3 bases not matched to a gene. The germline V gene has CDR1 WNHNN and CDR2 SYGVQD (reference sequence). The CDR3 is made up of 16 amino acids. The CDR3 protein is CASSESGTGYYNEQFF. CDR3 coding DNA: TGCGCCAGCAGTGAGTCCGGGACAGGGTACTACAATGAGCAGTTCTTC.

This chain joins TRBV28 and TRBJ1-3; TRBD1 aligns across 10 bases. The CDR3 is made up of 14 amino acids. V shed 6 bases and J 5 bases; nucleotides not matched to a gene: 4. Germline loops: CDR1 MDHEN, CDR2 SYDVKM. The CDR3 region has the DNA TGTGCCAGCAGCCGACAGGGGGCGCGAAACACCATATATTTT. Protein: CASSRQGARNTIYF.